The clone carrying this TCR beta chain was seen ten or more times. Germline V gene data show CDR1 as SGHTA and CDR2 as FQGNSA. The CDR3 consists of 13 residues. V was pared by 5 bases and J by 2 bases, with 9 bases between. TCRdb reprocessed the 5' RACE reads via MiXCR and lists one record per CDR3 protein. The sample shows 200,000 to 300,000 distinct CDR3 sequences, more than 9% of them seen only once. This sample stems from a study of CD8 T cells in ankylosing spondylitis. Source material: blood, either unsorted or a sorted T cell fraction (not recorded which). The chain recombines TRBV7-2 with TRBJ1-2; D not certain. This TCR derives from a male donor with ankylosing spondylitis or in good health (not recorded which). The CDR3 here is CASSRDPNYGYTF. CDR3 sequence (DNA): TGTGCCAGCAGCCGAGACCCAAACTATGGCTACACCTTC.